Listed here is a single T cell receptor beta chain. The antigen is not known. The sample belongs to a study of T-cell memory formation after mild COVID-19. Overall study results and limits: Mainly in CM and EM were contracting CD4+ clones; CD8+ were in EMRA.

V was shortened by 0 bases and J by 0 bases, with 12 bases between the two germline ends. The CDR3 covers 16 residues. Germline CDR1 is LGHNA and CDR2 is YSLEER. UMIs and sample barcodes were carried by the TCR alpha and TCR beta cDNA libraries that 5'RACE produced using constant-segment primers. TCRdb re-derived calls from the 5' RACE reads in MiXCR, one entry per CDR3 protein. The sample consists of 270,000 or so distinct CDR3 sequences, 16% of them appearing once. The material sequenced was PBMCs or a T cell subset sorted from them (not recorded which). The receptor was derived from a man aged 18 to 30 who had mild COVID-19 (a few samples of this study predate the infection). Cell type and time point are not known. The chain uses TRBV4-3 and TRBJ2-7; D call uncertain. The CDR3 loop is CASSQDPRQDSYEQYF. The CDR3 nucleotides read TGCGCCAGCAGCCAAGATCCCCGCCAGGACTCCTACGAGCAGTACTTC.